The 13 T cell receptor beta chains in this list originate from one sample, sequenced in a study of blood T cell repertoires in COVID-19. Measured with immunoSEQ multiplex PCR; TCRdb has only the in-frame clones, and not every one. The table lists approximately 170,000 clones, under 85% of them singletons, with 5.5% to 8% in the top ten. The sample consisted of peripheral blood. The receptors were gathered from a man at least 80 years old with COVID-19, enrolled during active disease.

The rearrangement uses TRBV19 and TRBJ2-2, with D hard to call. In germline, CDR1 is LNHDA, CDR2 SQIVND (reference sequence). The CDR3 runs 13 residues. V was clipped by 3 bases and J by 1 base, with 3 bases between them. The CDR3 spells CASSIQNTGELFF. The CDR3, as DNA: TGTGCCAGTAGTATCCAGAACACCGGGGAGCTGTTTTTT.

This clone has just one count. The CDR3 sequence: CASLWGQGRNEQYF. In DNA form, the CDR3 reads TGTGCCAGCCTCTGGGGACAGGGGAGAAACGAGCAGTACTTC. The rearrangement links TRBV5-5 to TRBJ2-7; 10 bases map to TRBD1. Per the germline V gene, CDR1 is SGHKS and CDR2 is YYEKEE (reference sequence). The CDR3 is 14 residues long. V gave up 7 bases and J gave up 5 bases; unmatched junction bases: 9.

V usage is TRBV19 and J usage is TRBJ1-4; tentative D call: TRBD1 (5 bases). Trimming cost V 6 bases and J 0 bases, with 20 bases left between them. The CDR3 sequence is 18 residues long. Germline values: CDR1 LNHDA, CDR2 SQIVND (reference sequence). In DNA, the CDR3 is TGTGCCAGTAGCCAGGACACTCTTTACTCGTCAACTAATGAAAAACTGTTTTTT. It is translated as CASSQDTLYSSTNEKLFF.

This chain connects TRBV18 to TRBJ1-4; 10 bases are shared with TRBD1. The CDR3 consists of 15 residues. Trimming took 5 bases from V and 3 from J; bases not matched to a gene: 3. Germline V gene sequence: CDR1 KGHSH, CDR2 LQKENI. Here the CDR3 reads CASSSGQGANEKLFF. The CDR3 DNA follows: TGTGCCAGCTCATCTGGACAGGGGGCTAATGAAAAACTGTTTTTT.

The chain couples TRBV6-6 to TRBJ1-5; D gene uncertain. This CDR3 spans 15 amino acids. Deletions cut 4 bases from V and 2 bases from J, with 12 bases between. The germline CDR1 and CDR2 sequences are MNHNY and SVGAGI (reference sequence). The CDR3 protein is CASSFGKSGNQPQHF. CDR3 coding DNA: TGTGCCAGCAGTTTCGGAAAGAGCGGCAATCAGCCCCAGCATTTT.

V and J are TRBV18 and TRBJ2-1; TRBD1 matches 9 bases. J lost 8 bases, V lost 2 bases, and 10 bases had no gene match. The germline V gene has CDR1 KGHSH and CDR2 LQKENI. The CDR3 is 16 amino acids. CDR3 DNA: TGTGCCAGCTCACCAACTCTTACGGGACAGGGCGATGAGCAGTTCTTC. Translated: CASSPTLTGQGDEQFF.

The chain's CDR3 is CASRADSGPLHF. CDR3 coding DNA: TGTGCCAGCAGGGCGGACTCGGGGCCCCTCCACTTT. The chain has TRBV12-3 or TRBV12-4 and TRBJ1-6; no clear D. The CDR3 contains 12 residues. V was cut by 6 bases and J by 13 bases, with 13 bases left in between.

V gene TRBV12-3 or TRBV12-4 combines with J gene TRBJ1-2; D uncertain. The germline V and J ends were trimmed by 5 bases and 3 bases, with 10 bases remaining between them. There are 13 residues in the CDR3. The CDR3 here is CASSVRVDYGYTF. CDR3 DNA: TGTGCCAGCAGTGTGAGGGTGGACTATGGCTACACCTTC.

This clone has more than one count but fewer than ten. This rearrangement joins TRBV7-2 to TRBJ1-2, with unresolved D. Germline V CDR1 and CDR2: SGHTA, FQGNSA. This CDR3 has 14 residues. V was trimmed by 1 base and J by 2 bases, leaving 8 bases between them. The chain's CDR3 is CASSLDWQNYGYTF. Here the CDR3 DNA reads TGTGCCAGCAGCTTAGATTGGCAGAACTATGGCTACACCTTC. Complete variable domain (other parts from reference TRBV7-2 and TRBJ1-2): GAGVSQSPSNKVTEKGKDVELRCDPISGHTALYWYRQSLGQGLEFLIYFQGNSAPDKSGLPSDRFSAERTGGSVSTLTIQRTQQEDSAVYLCASSLDWQNYGYTFGSGTRLTVV.

The genes are TRBV10-3 and TRBJ2-3; possibly TRBD2 for D (5 bases). CDR1 and CDR2 (germline): ENHRY, SYGVKD. The V and J ends lost 1 base and 0 bases respectively, with 8 bases between them. CDR3 length: 15 amino acids. CDR3 sequence: CAISEFLASTDTQYF. The CDR3 nucleotides read TGTGCCATCAGTGAGTTCCTAGCTAGCACAGATACGCAGTATTTT.

This chain connects TRBV6-6 to TRBJ2-5; 8 nucleotides line up with TRBD1. This CDR3 is 14 amino acids long. Germline trimming cut 9 bases from V and 5 bases from J; bases unmatched to any gene: 11. Germline V gene data show CDR1 as MNHNY and CDR2 as SVGAGI (reference sequence). CDR3 sequence: CASSGRTGRETQYF. The CDR3 DNA sequence: TGTGCCAGTTCGGGGAGGACAGGGCGGGAGACCCAGTACTTC.

This clone was recorded once. This chain uses TRBV27 with TRBJ1-1; maybe TRBD1 (5 bases). Trimming cost V 5 bases and J 7 bases, with 17 bases left between them. In germline, CDR1 is MNHEY, CDR2 SMNVEV (reference sequence). The CDR3 totals 14 residues. CDR3 in amino acids: CASSILIDSHEAFF. The CDR3 nucleotides read TGTGCCAGCAGTATACTAATCGACAGCCATGAAGCTTTCTTT.

This clone was seen a handful of times. The chain is built from TRBV7-9 and TRBJ1-1; TRBD1 is a possible D gene (5 bases). Germline V lookup: CDR1 SEHNR, CDR2 FQNEAQ (reference sequence). The CDR3 length is 15 residues. Trimming shortened V by 5 bases and J by 4 bases, and 17 bases separated the two germline ends. The CDR3 here is CASSPVIGAFTEAFF. The CDR3 nucleotides are TGTGCCAGCAGCCCAGTCATAGGGGCGTTCACTGAAGCTTTCTTT. The full variable domain, completed using reference TRBV7-9 and TRBJ1-1, is DTGVSQNPRHKITKRGQNVTFRCDPISEHNRLYWYRQTLGQGPEFLTYFQNEAQLEKSRLLSDRFSAERPKGSFSTLEIQRTEQGDSAMYLCASSPVIGAFTEAFFGQGTRLTVV.